This T cell receptor (beta chain) was profiled in a study of beta chain features in type 1 diabetes (dated by TCRdb to the late 2010s). Background for the entire study: Mean age, gender distribution, total cell number and subset yield were not different between patients and healthy donors. Across all samples, some 100,000,000 sorted cells were examined, and cell number per subset correlated strongly with RNA yield. In the study, TCRB repertoires of sorted circulating CD4+ T cell subsets from recently diagnosed type 1 diabetes patients were compared with those of matched healthy donors. Regulatory and stem cell-like memory subsets were obtained from only 8 patients and roughly 8 healthy donors, while naive and central memory subsets were obtained from all 28 donors. Findings and caveats that apply to the study as a whole: Fewer insertions and more nucleotide deletions at VDJ recombination sites were observed in patients with type 1 diabetes, implying thymic rearrangement abnormalities. Because cDNA was sequenced instead of genomic DNA, activated cells with high expression could be over-represented, although the groups did not differ in activation or CD3 levels. Because the HLA sub-analyses included only small numbers of individuals, any influence of HLA type on TCRB rearrangement was left unresolved. In all four CD4+ subsets, TCRB CDR3 length was moderately but significantly shorter in type 1 diabetes patients. The naive, central memory and regulatory TCRB repertoires appeared to resemble one another more closely among patients than among healthy donors. PCR might favor shorter templates, but patient and control samples were amplified and corrected together, so any skew would affect both groups equally.

A single peripheral blood draw of around 100 mL on average was collected from each donor into heparinised tubes. A BD FACSAria II and a panel including CD45RO, CCR7, CD25, CD127, CD95 and CD27 were used to sort naive, central memory, regulatory and stem cell-like memory CD4+ T cells. Purity was above 95% for every sorted population. PBMCs were separated immediately by Lymphoprep density gradient centrifugation and were stained directly, without being cultured. To minimize batch effects, samples were stained and sorted in pairs, one healthy donor with one patient per experiment. The High Capacity cDNA Reverse Transcription Kit was used to reverse transcribe all of the isolated RNA, meaning that expressed TCRB transcripts were what got sequenced. Deep immunoSEQ sequencing was applied to naive, central memory and regulatory T cell samples, giving an average of approximately 4 million total reads per sample. After sorted cells were lysed in RLT buffer, RNA was extracted with DNase-treated RNeasy Micro or Mini kits, with the choice depending on cell number. To prevent cross-contamination, every cell subset was processed on its own, while patient and healthy donor samples were processed together. TCRB sequences were amplified from cDNA with the immunoSEQ multiplex PCR, producing 87-bp fragments spanning the CDR3 region. Sequencing of the amplicons was performed on the Illumina HiSeq platform. The source study handled its data this way. PCR bias was computationally corrected using synthetic template baselines, reads within Hamming distance 2 were collapsed, and singletons that could not be merged were discarded. Reads were aligned against IMGT so that V, D and J genes, CDR3 length and insertions or deletions at six rearrangement sites could be assigned. Within each subset, clonotype counts were normalized to sorted cell number, and only after that were true diversity and Gini coefficients computed with the tcR R package. Repertoire sharing was quantified using the overlap coefficient calculated on TCRB nucleotide sequences. As a proxy for the pre-selection repertoire, out-of-frame TCRB sequences from naive cells were analyzed. TCRdb stores this immuneACCESS table with in-frame sequences only. Part of the clones is absent; in the studies checked, under half of the shortfall reflects unresolved V genes, and no reason is known for the rest. The V and J calls and the clone size are those of that table, but D and trimming were determined from the DNA. The sample has more than 550,000 clones on record, roughly 13% of them singletons. 0.04% of the sample belongs to the ten largest clones.

Details on this clone: Its target antigen remains unknown. Within one base of it there is no much larger clone, and no base qualities were kept.

Per the germline V gene (reference sequence), GTSNPN is the CDR1 and SVGIG is the CDR2. Trimming takes 8 bases off V and 1 base off J; junction bases not matched to a gene: 6. The CDR3 goes from the cysteine to the phenylalanine over 13 residues. The CDR3 DNA has 39 bases and is translated from base 1. The sequencing sample was made of naive CD4+ T cells from blood. What this sample's cell subset or site label stands for: true naive CD4+ T cells. This clonotype was sampled from a young man with type 1 diabetes. The chain uses TRBV30 and TRBJ2-3; 7 central nucleotides agree with TRBD2. The sequence in DNA is TGTGCCGGGGACCGGGGGGGCACAGATACGCAGTATTTT. This is translated as CAGDRGGTDTQYF.